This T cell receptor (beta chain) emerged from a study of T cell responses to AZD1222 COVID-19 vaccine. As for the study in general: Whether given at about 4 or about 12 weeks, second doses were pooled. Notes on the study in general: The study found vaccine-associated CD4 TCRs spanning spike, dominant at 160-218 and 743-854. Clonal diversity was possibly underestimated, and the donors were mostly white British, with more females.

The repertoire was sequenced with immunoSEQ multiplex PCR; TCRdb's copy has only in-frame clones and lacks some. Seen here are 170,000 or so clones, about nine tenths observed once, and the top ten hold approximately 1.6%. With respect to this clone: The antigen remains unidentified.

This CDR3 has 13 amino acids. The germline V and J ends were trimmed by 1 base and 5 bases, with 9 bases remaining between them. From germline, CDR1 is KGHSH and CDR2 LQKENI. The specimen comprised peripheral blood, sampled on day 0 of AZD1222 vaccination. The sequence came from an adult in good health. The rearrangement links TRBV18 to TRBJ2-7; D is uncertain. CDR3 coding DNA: TGTGCCAGCTCACCACGGGTTACGGACGAGCAGTACTTC. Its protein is CASSPRVTDEQYF.